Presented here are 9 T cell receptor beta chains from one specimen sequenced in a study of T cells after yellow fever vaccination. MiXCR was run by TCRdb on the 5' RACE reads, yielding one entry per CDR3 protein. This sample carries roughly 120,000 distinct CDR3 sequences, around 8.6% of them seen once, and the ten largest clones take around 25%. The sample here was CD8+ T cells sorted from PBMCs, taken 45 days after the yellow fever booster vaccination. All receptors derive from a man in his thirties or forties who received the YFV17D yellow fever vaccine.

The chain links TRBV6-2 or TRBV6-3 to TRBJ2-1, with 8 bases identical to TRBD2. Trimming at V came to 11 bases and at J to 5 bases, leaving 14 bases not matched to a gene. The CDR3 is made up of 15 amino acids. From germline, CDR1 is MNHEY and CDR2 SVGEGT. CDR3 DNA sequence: TGTGCCGCCAGAACGAGCGGGAGTAGGGACAATGAGCAGTTCTTC. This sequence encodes CAARTSGSRDNEQFF.

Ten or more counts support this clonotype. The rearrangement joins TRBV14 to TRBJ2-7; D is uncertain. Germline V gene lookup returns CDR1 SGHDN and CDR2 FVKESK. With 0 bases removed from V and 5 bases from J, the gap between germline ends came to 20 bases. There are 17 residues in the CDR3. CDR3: CASSQDQSGWGSNEQYF. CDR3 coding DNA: TGTGCCAGCAGCCAAGATCAATCGGGCTGGGGTAGCAACGAGCAGTACTTC.

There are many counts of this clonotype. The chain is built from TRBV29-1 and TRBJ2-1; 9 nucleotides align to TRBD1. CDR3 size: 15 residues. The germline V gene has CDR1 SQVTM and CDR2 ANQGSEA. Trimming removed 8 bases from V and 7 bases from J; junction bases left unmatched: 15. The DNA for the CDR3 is TGCAGCACTAAGAGCCGGGACAGGGTTAGTAATGAGCAGTTCTTC. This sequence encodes CSTKSRDRVSNEQFF.

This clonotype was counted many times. CDR3 sequence reads: CASRPGTGVDEQFF. The CDR3 DNA is TGTGCCAGCAGGCCCGGGACAGGGGTTGATGAGCAGTTCTTC. The genes are TRBV12-3 or TRBV12-4 and TRBJ2-1; the match to TRBD1 covers 10 bases. V gave up 6 bases and J gave up 8 bases; unmatched junction bases: 7. This CDR3 region has 14 residues.

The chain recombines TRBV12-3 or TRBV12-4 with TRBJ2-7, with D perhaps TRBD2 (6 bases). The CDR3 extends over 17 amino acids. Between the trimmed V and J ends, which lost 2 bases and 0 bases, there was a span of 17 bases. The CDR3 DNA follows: TGTGCCAGCAGTTTAATACACGTAGCGGAAAGCTCCTACGAGCAGTACTTC. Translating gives CASSLIHVAESSYEQYF.

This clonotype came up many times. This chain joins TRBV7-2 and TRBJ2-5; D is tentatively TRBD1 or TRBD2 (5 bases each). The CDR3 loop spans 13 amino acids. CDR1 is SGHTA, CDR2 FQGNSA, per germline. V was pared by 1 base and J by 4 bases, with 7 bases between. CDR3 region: CASSLGGLETQYF. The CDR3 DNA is TGTGCCAGCAGCTTAGGGGGGTTAGAGACCCAGTACTTC.

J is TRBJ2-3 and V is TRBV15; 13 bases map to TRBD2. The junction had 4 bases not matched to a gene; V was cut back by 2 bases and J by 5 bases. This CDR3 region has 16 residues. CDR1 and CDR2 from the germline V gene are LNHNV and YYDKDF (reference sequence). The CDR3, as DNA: TGTGCCACCAGCAGATTACTAGCGGGAGGGGGAGATACGCAGTATTTT. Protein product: CATSRLLAGGGDTQYF.

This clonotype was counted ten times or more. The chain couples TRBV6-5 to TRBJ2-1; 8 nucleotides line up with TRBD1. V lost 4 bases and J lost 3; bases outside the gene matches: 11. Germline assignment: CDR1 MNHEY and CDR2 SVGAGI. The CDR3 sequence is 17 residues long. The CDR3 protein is CASSSTPPGGFYNEQFF. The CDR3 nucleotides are TGTGCCAGCAGTTCCACCCCTCCAGGGGGCTTCTACAATGAGCAGTTCTTC.

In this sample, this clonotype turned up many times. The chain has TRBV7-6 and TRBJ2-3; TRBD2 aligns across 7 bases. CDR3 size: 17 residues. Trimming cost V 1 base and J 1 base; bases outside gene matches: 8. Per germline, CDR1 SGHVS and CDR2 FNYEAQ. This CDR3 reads CASSLEGSGARTDTQYF. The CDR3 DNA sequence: TGTGCCAGCAGCTTAGAAGGAAGCGGGGCCCGCACAGATACGCAGTATTTT.